A single sample gave rise to the 6 T cell receptor beta chains below, sequenced in a study of spatial heterogeneity in lung cancer. Described time point: sample taken at primary tumor resection. Unsorted samples of tumor, nontumor lung or frozen PBMC had their whole RNA sequenced. Using its own MiXCR run on the 5' RACE reads, TCRdb lists one record per CDR3 protein. Found here are about 38,000 distinct CDR3 sequences, 7.5% of them singletons; the top ten hold under 30%. Sample: PBMCs, taken at surgery. These receptors came from a male donor with early-stage non-small cell lung cancer.

This chain links TRBV24-1 with TRBJ2-2; perhaps TRBD2 as D (7 bases). Germline V CDR1 and CDR2: KGHDR, SFDVKD. Between the trimmed V and J ends, which lost 7 bases and 9 bases, there was a span of 8 bases. The CDR3 consists of 11 residues. The chain's CDR3 is CATSGGRELFF. The CDR3 nucleotides read TGTGCCACCAGCGGGGGGCGGGAGCTGTTTTTT.

The gene calls are TRBV3-1 and TRBJ2-2; D remains ambiguous. CDR1 is LGHDT and CDR2 is YNNKEL in the germline V gene (reference sequence). The V gene lost 0 bases and the J gene lost 1 base, with 3 bases spanning the gap. This CDR3 region has 14 residues. In DNA, the CDR3 is TGTGCCAGCAGCCAAGACAGGAACACCGGGGAGCTGTTTTTT. This gives the protein CASSQDRNTGELFF. The full variable domain, rest sourced from reference TRBV3-1 and TRBJ2-2, is DTAVSQTPKYLVTQMGNDKSIKCEQNLGHDTMYWYKQDSKKFLKIMFSYNNKELIINETVPNRFSPKSPDKAHLNLHINSLELGDSAVYFCASSQDRNTGELFFGEGSRLTVL.

The CDR3 region has the DNA TGTGCCAGCTCACCGGAGGGCTATTCACCCCTCCACTTT. It yields the protein CASSPEGYSPLHF. The chain carries TRBV18 and TRBJ1-6, with unresolved D. CDR1 is KGHSH and CDR2 is LQKENI in the germline V gene. This CDR3 region has 13 residues. With 3 bases removed from V and 8 bases from J, the gap between germline ends came to 8 bases.

As concerns this clonotype: A much larger clone is a single base away; this may be a read error. The CDR3: CASSQIAYERYF. CDR3 sequence (DNA): TGTGCGTCGTCCCAAATAGCCTACGAGCGGTACTTC. V gene TRBV10-3 combines with J gene TRBJ2-7, with D unclear. This CDR3 has 12 residues. Germline-derived CDR1 and CDR2 are ENHRY and SYGVKD.

The sample holds many counts of this clonotype. Written as DNA, the CDR3 is TGTGCCAGCAGCGTAGACGGGTACGGCAAAAACATTCAGTACTTC. It translates to CASSVDGYGKNIQYF. The chain recombines TRBV9 with TRBJ2-4; D is undetermined. With 0 bases removed from V and 3 bases from J, the gap between germline ends came to 10 bases. CDR1 and CDR2 (germline): SGDLS, YYNGEE. The CDR3 runs 15 residues.

This clonotype has a count of ten or more. The chain carries TRBV10-3 and TRBJ2-7; D not certain. This CDR3 has 12 amino acids. Germline CDR1 ENHRY, CDR2 SYGVKD. This chain's CDR3 is CASSQIAYEQYF. Here the CDR3 DNA reads TGTGCGTCGTCCCAAATAGCCTACGAGCAGTACTTC.